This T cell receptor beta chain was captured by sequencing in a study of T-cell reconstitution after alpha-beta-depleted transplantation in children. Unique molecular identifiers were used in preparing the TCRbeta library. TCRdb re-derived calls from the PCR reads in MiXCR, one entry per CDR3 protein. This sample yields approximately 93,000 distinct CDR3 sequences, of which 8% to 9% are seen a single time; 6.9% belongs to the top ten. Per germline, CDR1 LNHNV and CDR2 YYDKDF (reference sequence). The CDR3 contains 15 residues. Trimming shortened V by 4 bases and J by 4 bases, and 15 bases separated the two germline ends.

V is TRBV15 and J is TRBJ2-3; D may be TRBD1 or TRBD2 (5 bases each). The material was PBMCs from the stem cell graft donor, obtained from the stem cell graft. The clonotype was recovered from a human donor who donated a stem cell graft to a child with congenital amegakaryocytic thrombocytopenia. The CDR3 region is CATSTAAVRADTQYF. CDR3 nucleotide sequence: TGTGCCACCAGCACAGCGGCCGTCAGGGCAGATACGCAGTATTTT. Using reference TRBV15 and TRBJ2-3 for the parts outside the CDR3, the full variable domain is DAMVIQNPRYQVTQFGKPVTLSCSQTLNHNVMYWYQQKSSQAPKLLFHYYDKDFNNEADTPDNFQSRRPNTSFCFLDIRSPGLGDTAMYLCATSTAAVRADTQYFGPGTRLTVL.